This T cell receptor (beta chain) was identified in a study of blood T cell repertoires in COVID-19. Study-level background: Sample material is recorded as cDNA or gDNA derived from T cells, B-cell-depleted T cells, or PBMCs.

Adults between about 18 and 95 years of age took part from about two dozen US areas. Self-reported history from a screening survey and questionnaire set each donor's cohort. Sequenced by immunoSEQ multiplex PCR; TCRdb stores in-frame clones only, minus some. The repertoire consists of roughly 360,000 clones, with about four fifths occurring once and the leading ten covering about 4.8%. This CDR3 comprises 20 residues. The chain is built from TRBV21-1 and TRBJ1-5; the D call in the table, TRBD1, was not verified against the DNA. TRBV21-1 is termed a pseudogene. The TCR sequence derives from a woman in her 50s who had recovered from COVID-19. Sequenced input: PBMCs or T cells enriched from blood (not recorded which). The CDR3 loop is CASSNKKSARAIDSNQPQHF. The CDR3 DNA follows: TGTGCCAGCAGCAATAAAAAGTCCGCCAGGGCGATCGATAGCAATCAGCCCCAGCATTTT.